This T cell receptor beta chain was found in a study of blood T cell repertoires in COVID-19. Overall study: Samples taken during acute and convalescent COVID-19 were collected in the United States, Italy and Spain. The analysed material was cDNA or gDNA that came from T cells, B-cell-depleted T cells, or PBMCs.

The germline V gene has CDR1 GTSNPN and CDR2 SVGIG (reference sequence). The length of the CDR3 is 14 residues. The germline V and J ends were trimmed by 1 base and 0 bases, with 9 bases remaining between them. How the authors handled the data: Using reference gene primer amplification, nucleated cell counts were estimated. Sequenced by immunoSEQ multiplex PCR; TCRdb stores in-frame clones only, minus some. Clonal size and the V and J genes are those of that table, whereas D and trimming came from the DNA. Among tens of thousands of clones listed, approximately 80% were seen once. The sequence was obtained from a woman in her 50s with active or convalescent COVID-19. Sequenced: peripheral blood. The chain links TRBV30 to TRBJ1-1; D may be TRBD1 (5 bases). CDR3 sequence (DNA): TGTGCCTGGAGTGCCTCGACAGTGAACACTGAAGCTTTCTTT. It specifies CAWSASTVNTEAFF. Together with reference TRBV30 and TRBJ1-1, the CDR3 gives the full variable domain: SQTIHQWPATLVQPVGSPLSLECTVEGTSNPNLYWYRQAAGRGLQLLFYSVGIGQISSEVPQNLSASRPQDRQFILSSKKLLLSDSGFYLCAWSASTVNTEAFFGQGTRLTVV.